This T cell receptor beta chain was retrieved from a study of T cells in localized non-small cell lung cancer. With respect to this clone: The antigen is undetermined.

General observations from the study: A raised T cell density in blood coincided with lengthier overall survival. T cell clonality was highest in uninvolved adjacent lung, above tumor. A median of 57 of the top 100 tumor clones appeared in adjacent lung, which was paired and uninvolved.

Only in-frame clones appear in the TCRdb table, and some are missing; sequencing was by immunoSEQ multiplex PCR. The table includes thousands of clones, 20% to 25% detected once. This clonotype originated in a woman aged 35-75 years with stage I lung adenocarcinoma. The sample consisted of lung tumor tissue, taken before any cancer treatment.

The CDR3 spells CASSGGLQRFSSGNTIYF. The CDR3 DNA reads TGTGCCAGCAGTGGTGGCCTTCAGCGATTTAGCTCTGGAAACACCATATATTTT. The chain couples TRBV25-1 to TRBJ1-3; D remains ambiguous. The CDR3 is made up of 18 amino acids. Germline lookup yields CDR1 MGHDK and CDR2 SYGVNS. V lost 4 bases and J 0 bases, leaving 19 bases between the germline ends.